This entry lists 14 T cell receptor beta chains sequenced from one sample in a study of blood T cells in healthy people across ages. A J-beta primer mix and a sample-barcoded 5' primer were used in a second PCR of about 7 to 12 cycles. TCRdb re-called the 5' RACE reads with MiXCR, one entry per CDR3 protein. This table has 800,000 or so distinct CDR3 sequences, just under 25% appearing once. These data were also reused for a study on T cells of mothers and their children.

The material sequenced was blood. The receptors were gathered from a boy aged 10-17 years in good health.

The V and J genes are TRBV20-1 and TRBJ2-5; 7 nucleotides match TRBD1. The J call may be mistaken, given a closer DNA end match to TRBJ2-7. Germline assignment: CDR1 DFQATT and CDR2 SNEGSKA (reference sequence). CDR3 length: 12 residues. CDR3 sequence reads: CSAPGTEYEQYF. The CDR3 coding sequence is TGCAGTGCTCCCGGGACAGAATACGAGCAGTACTTC.

V usage is TRBV29-1 and J usage is TRBJ1-2; TRBD1 might be the D (6 bases). Germline CDR1 reads SQVTM; CDR2 reads ANQGSEA. There are 15 residues in the CDR3. V was trimmed by 2 bases and J by 4 bases, leaving 17 bases between them. The CDR3 DNA reads TGCAGCGTTGAAAGTTCCCGTAGGGGGGGCTATGGCTACACCTTC. Translating gives CSVESSRRGGYGYTF.

Ten or more counts support this clonotype. The gene calls are TRBV6-1 and TRBJ2-1; unclear D gene. V was cut by 0 bases and J by 4 bases, with 10 bases left in between. This CDR3 contains 15 residues. Germline V gives CDR1 MNHNS, CDR2 SASEGT. CDR3 sequence (DNA): TGTGCCAGCAGTGAAGCCCCAACCGCATACAATGAGCAGTTCTTC. Residues: CASSEAPTAYNEQFF.

This chain connects TRBV6-2 or TRBV6-3 to TRBJ2-4; 11 positions agree with TRBD1. CDR1 is MNHEY, CDR2 SVGEGT, per germline. The CDR3 is 15 residues long. The J segment lost 7 bases and the V segment lost 9 bases, leaving 11 bases of the junction unmatched. CDR3 in amino acids: CASSTGTGGRNIQYF. The CDR3 region has the DNA TGTGCCAGTAGTACCGGGACAGGGGGTCGGAACATTCAGTACTTC.

This clonotype was recorded a few times. Its ends do not fully match the called genes, so a read error is possible. The V call is TRBV11-2, the J call TRBJ2-3; D not certain. CDR1 and CDR2 (germline): SGHAT, FQNNGV. The CDR3 contains 15 residues. CDR3 in amino acids: CANSLRLSYTDTQYF. CDR3 coding DNA: TGTGCCAACAGCTTACGACTCTCATACACAGATACGCAGTATTTT.

This chain uses TRBV28 with TRBJ2-7; TRBD1 matches at 10 bases. CDR1 and CDR2 (germline): MDHEN, SYDVKM. The ends lost 5 bases at V and 5 bases at J; junction bases unmatched: 12. CDR3 length: 16 residues. The CDR3 bases are TGTGCCAGCAGTCTACTAATGACAGGGGGCAACGACGAGCAGTACTTC. It yields the protein CASSLLMTGGNDEQYF.

This clonotype came up a few times. The rearrangement links TRBV7-9 to TRBJ1-4; D is perhaps TRBD1 (5 bases). Germline V gives CDR1 SEHNR, CDR2 FQNEAQ (reference sequence). The V gene lost 1 base and the J gene lost 3 bases, with 12 bases spanning the gap. The CDR3 spans 16 residues. In DNA form, the CDR3 reads TGTGCCAGCAGCTTAGTCGGTCGGGGCTCTAATGAAAAACTGTTTTTT. Its translation: CASSLVGRGSNEKLFF.

In the case of this clonotype: A much larger clone is a single base away; this may be a read error. This chain joins TRBV29-1 and TRBJ2-7; the D gene is possibly TRBD1 (8 bases). The V end lost 7 bases, the J end lost 7 bases, and 23 bases lay between the germline ends. The V gene's germline CDR1 is SQVTM and CDR2 ANQGSEA. The CDR3 extends over 14 amino acids. The CDR3 protein is CSAGQGGVRWEQYF. The DNA for the CDR3 is TGCAGCGCTGGACAGGGAGGGGTCCGATGGGAGCAGTACTTC.

This clonotype occurred a few times. The chain joins TRBV27 to TRBJ2-5; perhaps TRBD2 as D (6 bases). The CDR3 is 15 residues long. The ends were cut back, 3 bases at V and 1 base at J, with 12 bases in the middle. Germline values: CDR1 MNHEY, CDR2 SMNVEV (reference sequence). This CDR3 is CASSFGSRRQETQYF. CDR3 in DNA: TGTGCCAGCAGTTTCGGGAGTAGGCGCCAAGAGACCCAGTACTTC.

This chain connects TRBV6-6 to TRBJ1-3, with 7 nucleotides matching TRBD1. CDR3 size: 16 residues. V lost 5 bases, J lost 2 bases, and 9 bases stayed unmatched. The germline CDR1 and CDR2 sequences are MNHNY and SVGAGI (reference sequence). CDR3 region: CASSPHTGAAGNTIYF. The CDR3 nucleotides read TGTGCCAGCAGTCCACATACAGGGGCTGCTGGAAACACCATATATTTT.

This clonotype came up a few times. V is TRBV2 and J is TRBJ2-5; perhaps TRBD2 as D (6 bases). This CDR3 has 15 residues. Per the germline V gene, CDR1 is SNHLY and CDR2 is FYNNEI. Trimming pared 8 bases from V and 1 base from J, leaving 17 bases between. The CDR3 coding sequence is TGTGCCAGCGGGCGGGATGTTATGAGCCAAGAGACCCAGTACTTC. Translation: CASGRDVMSQETQYF.

This clonotype appeared a few times. This sequence joins TRBV28 and TRBJ2-3, with 8 bases identical to TRBD2. In germline, CDR1 is MDHEN, CDR2 SYDVKM. CDR3 length: 13 residues. J lost 5 bases, V lost 5 bases, and 3 bases had no gene match. The CDR3 DNA follows: TGTGCCAGCAGTCCGGGGGGGGTAGATACGCAGTATTTT. Its translation is CASSPGGVDTQYF.

This clonotype was found a few times. J is TRBJ2-5 and V is TRBV20-1, with 7 bases fitting TRBD1. V trimming: 5 bases; J trimming: 4 bases; junction bases outside the gene matches: 4. The CDR3 runs 12 residues. Germline lookup yields CDR1 DFQATT and CDR2 SNEGSKA (reference sequence). CDR3 residues: CSAPRQGETQYF. In nucleotides, the CDR3 is TGCAGTGCTCCCAGACAGGGAGAGACCCAGTACTTC.

This clonotype was detected ten times or more. The CDR3 bases are TGTGCCAGCAGCTTGGGCGGGGGGGCCTACAATGAGCAGTTCTTC. It codes for CASSLGGGAYNEQFF. The rearrangement links TRBV7-2 to TRBJ2-1; the match to TRBD2 covers 9 bases. Trimming at V came to 3 bases and at J to 2 bases, leaving 2 bases not matched to a gene. There are 15 residues in the CDR3. CDR1 SGHTA and CDR2 FQGNSA come from the germline V gene.